This T cell receptor (beta chain) was recorded in a study of blood T cell repertoires in COVID-19. Study background: Recovered participants had two consecutive negative NP/OP PCR tests, healthcare professional clearance, or symptom resolution.

This clone was seen once. Using immunoSEQ multiplex PCR, the repertoire was profiled, and TCRdb retains in-frame clones only, with some absent. This table holds 150,000 to 200,000 clones, roughly 86% found once. The CDR3 covers 14 residues. Participants spanned ages about 18 to 90 years and resided in about two dozen US areas. Which cohort a participant joined came from the clinical history participants gave. Sequencing input: PBMCs or T cells enriched from blood (not recorded which). The origin of this receptor is a woman aged 40 to 55 in a cohort exposed to, infected with or recovered from COVID-19 (not recorded which). The V call is TRBV21-1, the J call TRBJ1-6; the D call of TRBD1 is as the table states it, not checked on the DNA. TRBV21-1 is flagged as a pseudogene. CDR3 protein: CASSTTSEDSPLHF. CDR3 bases: TGTGCCAGCAGCACCACAAGTGAAGATTCACCCCTCCACTTT.